The entry that follows covers one TCR beta chain sequence. This clonotype was seen more than once but under ten times. Its antigen remains unidentified. Base quality data are lacking; no much larger clone is found one base away. The TCR beta CDR3 regions were amplified from RNA transcripts. A first-round RT-PCR of the TCR CDR3 used the HTBI primer set with the Qiagen OneStep RT-PCR kit. A second multiplex PCR round built the libraries, followed by size selection and purification. Libraries were sequenced paired-end with 100 bp reads on an Illumina HiSeq2000. The original pipeline was this. SOAPnuke was used to process the raw data, throwing out any read that contained adapters or uncalled bases, had a mean Phred below 15, or lacked an exact constant-primer or identifier match. COPE v1.2.5 was used to merge high-quality paired reads, and clonotypes were defined as unique nucleotide sequences. MiTCR v1.1 was used to align clonotypes to the IMGT TRBV, TRBD and TRBJ reference segments. Only V-J combinations with frequency above 0.0001, covering approximately 99% of repertoires, were analysed. The TCS score was defined as the ratio of F50 (clonal expansion) to E x V (chaos), calculated using BLOSUM62-based TCRdist between CDR3 peptides within each V-J. Welch's t-statistics and random forest reduced 514 V-J features to roughly 13, which were used in a naive Bayes classifier (R e1071). The similarity between thyroid and blood repertoires was quantified using the Morisita-Horn index. TCRdb reran the public reads through fastp at Q25 and MiXCR, keeping productive beta chains. One record per CDR3 amino acid sequence lists the most common genes and DNA. Here the V and J calls rest on TCRdb's processing, not on the authors' analysis. The sample contains approximately 510,000 distinct CDR3 sequences, roughly 45% of them found a single time. The ten largest clones take up around 47% of the sample.

These data originate in a study of T cells in Graves' hyperthyroidism and ophthalmopathy (dated by TCRdb to between 2017 and 2020). Concerning the study at large: To identify TCR V-J signatures that set the groups apart, the researchers used a discovery cohort of about a hundred patients, made up of roughly 45 with Graves' ophthalmopathy and 55 to 65 with stable Graves' hyperthyroidism. Whether ophthalmopathy could be predicted prospectively was tested in an independent validation cohort made up of 18 to 20 hyperthyroidism patients plus 17 patients who later progressed to ophthalmopathy. The 85 to 100 discovery patients were divided at random into training and test sets in a 7:3 ratio. In addition, the study compared T-cell repertoires in thyroid tissue and in blood from about six Graves' hyperthyroidism patients. After blood sampling, hyperthyroidism patients were treated with methimazole at a starting dose of 30 mg daily, and ophthalmopathy patients were treated with high-dose intravenous methylprednisolone. The paper reports TCR Vbeta CDR3 sequencing of over 130 peripheral blood samples: under 45 ophthalmopathy, 70 to 85 hyperthyroidism and some 17 progressor patients. The study at large found these results: Most expanded thyroid clonotypes (frequency above 0.001) were also detected in blood, suggesting blood repertoires may reflect thyroid immune responses. During validation, the model predicted progression to ophthalmopathy a median of approximately 6 months ahead of onset, with more than 55% sensitivity and 72% to 85% specificity. A model built on a 13 V-J signature distinguished ophthalmopathy from stable hyperthyroidism, reaching about 88% sensitivity and around 81% specificity in cross-validation and 80%/75% in testing. Sample size was not statistically predetermined, and blinding of investigators to group allocation was not performed.

Any patient with an uncontrolled infection, another autoimmune disease, pregnancy or lactation was excluded. Clinical symptoms, serum thyroxine and TRAb, thyroid ultrasound, and orbital computed tomography formed the basis for the diagnoses. Total RNA was extracted with Trizol reagent, and quality was checked on an Agilent 2100 Bioanalyzer. The specimen was peripheral blood or thyroid tissue (not recorded which). This clonotype was sampled from an adult woman with Graves' disease, either hyperthyroidism or ophthalmopathy (not recorded which).

The CDR3 in this case is CASSQGGSAGELFF. The DNA reads TGTGCCAGCAGCCAGGGCGGGTCGGCCGGGGAGCTGTTTTTT. The chain links TRBV4-2 with TRBJ2-2, and TRBD2 may be the D gene, going by 5 matching bases. The CDR3 sequence holds 14 residues, the cysteine and phenylalanine included. Only CDR3 DNA is held: 42 bases, read in frame from base 1. CDR1 and CDR2, looked up from the germline V gene, are LGHNA and YNFKEQ. Trimming costs V 3 bases and J 6 bases, and their ends lie 11 bases apart.